This TCR beta chain was observed in a study of blood T cells in healthy people across ages. Study-wide points: Significant beta diversity loss was already apparent by age approximately 38, declining roughly linearly.

A single count supports this clonotype. Its target is unknown. Through a sample-barcoded 5' primer and a J-beta primer mix, a second PCR was run for roughly 6 to 12 cycles. The template-switch adaptor, which had 12 random nucleotides, put a tag on each cDNA molecule. Any given sample supplied a minimum of 2.5 million CDR3-containing paired-end reads. TCRdb redid the calling of the 5' RACE reads with MiXCR, one entry per CDR3 protein. This table holds about 1.4 million distinct CDR3 sequences, approximately 59% found once. Researchers report isolating at least 6 million PBMCs per sample. J was trimmed by 1 base and V by 5 bases; bases with no gene match: 8. This CDR3 is built from 17 residues. Germline-derived CDR1 and CDR2 are MNHNS and SASEGT.

The chain carries TRBV6-1 and TRBJ2-2; 9 bases are a match to TRBD1. Sequenced material: blood. The TCR comes from a young man in good health. The CDR3 nucleotides read TGTGCCAGCAGTCGACGCAAGGGACAGGGGAACACCGGGGAGCTGTTTTTT. This gives the protein CASSRRKGQGNTGELFF.